This TCR beta chain was retrieved from a study of blood T cell repertoires in COVID-19. The V gene's germline CDR1 is SGHTA and CDR2 FQGTGA. V shed 5 bases, J shed 0 bases, and the junction held 7 bases outside the gene matches. The CDR3 extends over 16 amino acids. The protocol was immunoSEQ multiplex PCR, while the TCRdb copy is restricted to in-frame clones and leaves out a portion. The repertoire holds about 260,000 clones, around four fifths seen once, with under 2% in the top ten. The chain carries TRBV7-3 and TRBJ2-1; 7 positions agree with TRBD2. Material for sequencing was peripheral blood. The receptor was derived from a woman aged 80 or older with acute or convalescent COVID-19. The CDR3 DNA sequence: TGTGCCAGCAGCCAGAGCGGGGCCAGCTCCTACAATGAGCAGTTCTTC. Its protein is CASSQSGASSYNEQFF.